This T cell receptor beta chain was documented in a study of cytomegalovirus exposure and HLA in healthy donors. Study-wide results and limits: DRB1 had the most TCR associations and HLA-C the fewest, a later analysis found, with rates varying by HLA locus. Many donors carried some public TCRs, although rarity characterized most TCR sequences.

CDR1 and CDR2 from the germline V gene are SNHLY and FYNNEI. The CDR3 spans 15 residues. V was shortened by 4 bases and J by 8 bases, with 18 bases between the two germline ends. This clone was picked up a small number of times. As yet, its antigen is unknown. PCR employed 60 Vbeta and 13 Jbeta primers. Produced via immunoSEQ multiplex PCR; TCRdb's table is partial and in-frame only. The sample lists roughly 99,000 clones, around 67% occurring once. The receptor was isolated from a male donor in good health and CMV-seronegative. V is TRBV2 and J is TRBJ2-1; possible D gene TRBD1, 6 bases. Sequenced input: PBMCs. CDR3 residues: CASSVRQGSHDEQFF. DNA for the CDR3: TGTGCCAGCAGTGTCCGGCAGGGGAGCCACGATGAGCAGTTCTTC.